A selection of T cell receptor beta chains follows, all from one sample in a study of T cell changes during pregnancy in multiple sclerosis. Method: immunoSEQ multiplex PCR; TCRdb's copy keeps in-frame clones and lacks some. The table records fewer than 60,000 clones, roughly 90% of them present only once. Sequenced material: peripheral blood, taken in the second trimester of pregnancy. The receptor set was obtained from a female donor with multiple sclerosis, enrolled in a pregnancy study. CDR3s include the opening cysteine and the closing phenylalanine or tryptophan. The D gene is left open where the match is weak. Only part of the rows carry a size: once, few, many, or a class if the clone is expanded.

J gene,D gene,clone size,CDR3 length,V gene,CDR3 DNA,CDR3 protein
TRBJ2-7,TRBD1,-,15,TRBV30,TGTGCCTGGAGTTCCGGACAGGGGGGGGTCTACGAGCAGTACTTC,CAWSSGQGGVYEQYF
TRBJ1-2,-,-,16,TRBV9,TGTGCCAGCAGCGTACGAGGAGACCCCTTGAACTATGGCTACACCTTC,CASSVRGDPLNYGYTF
TRBJ2-2,-,-,11,TRBV7-3,TGTGCCAGCAGTTCGGGGGGGGAGCTGTTTTTT,CASSSGGELFF
TRBJ2-7,-,-,14,TRBV5-4,TGTGCCTTCGCGGAGGGTGGTCTCGCCTACGAGCAGTACTTC,CAFAEGGLAYEQYF
TRBJ2-1,-,once,16,TRBV9,TGTGCCAGCAGCCCCCCCCTAGGGGCGCAGGACAATGAGCAGTTCTTC,CASSPPLGAQDNEQFF
TRBJ2-7,-,-,18,TRBV4-1,TGCGCCAGCAGCTCAAGGGGAGGTGGGGCAGCGTACCTCTACGAGCAGTACTTC,CASSSRGGGAAYLYEQYF
TRBJ2-2,-,few,13,TRBV6-4,TGTGCCAGCAGTCCGGCGAACACCGGGGAGCTGTTTTTT,CASSPANTGELFF
TRBJ1-1,-,-,13,TRBV11-2,TGTGCCAGCAGCCCGCCTTCGAACGGTGAAGCTTTCTTT,CASSPPSNGEAFF
TRBJ2-7,-,-,15,TRBV5-1,TGCGCCAGCAGCTTGTTCTATGCAGGGGGGAACGAGCAGTACTTC,CASSLFYAGGNEQYF
TRBJ2-1,-,-,13,TRBV9,TGTGCCAGCAGCACTGGGCCCATCAATGAGCAGTTCTTC,CASSTGPINEQFF
TRBJ2-1,TRBD2,-,14,TRBV2,TGTGCCAGCAATAAGGCTAGCGGGTACAATGAGCAGTTCTTC,CASNKASGYNEQFF
TRBJ1-5,-,-,15,TRBV6-5,TGTGCCAGCAGACAAACGGGGGGAACTAATCAGCCCCAGCATTTT,CASRQTGGTNQPQHF
TRBJ1-1,TRBD1,once,15,TRBV30,TGTGCCTGGACCCTAAGGGGACAGTCGAACACTGAAGCTTTCTTT,CAWTLRGQSNTEAFF
TRBJ1-2,TRBD1,-,14,TRBV6-1,TGTGCCAGCTTTACTAAACAGGGGTCAGGGTCCTACACCTTC,CASFTKQGSGSYTF
TRBJ2-1,-,-,12,TRBV30,TGTGCCTGGAGTGTAAGCCACAATGAGCAGTTCTTC,CAWSVSHNEQFF
TRBJ1-5,-,-,15,TRBV15,TGTGCCACCAGCCCAGAGAGAATGGGGCTACAGCCCCAGCATTTT,CATSPERMGLQPQHF
TRBJ1-1,TRBD1,-,15,TRBV5-1,TGCGCCAGCAGCAACCGGGACAGTGGTGGCACTGAAGCTTTCTTT,CASSNRDSGGTEAFF
TRBJ1-4,-,-,16,TRBV7-2,TGTGCCAGCAGCCCCCTACGACAGGCCTTTAATGAAAAACTGTTTTTT,CASSPLRQAFNEKLFF
TRBJ2-1,-,-,14,TRBV7-9,TGTGCCAGCAGCTTAGGAGCGGGTGTGGATGAGCAGTTCTTC,CASSLGAGVDEQFF
TRBJ2-3,TRBD2,-,15,TRBV5-1,TGCGCCAGCAGCGATGTAGCGGGGGGCGGCGATACGCAGTATTTT,CASSDVAGGGDTQYF
TRBJ2-5,-,-,12,TRBV30,TGTGCCTGGGAAAGGGGTTTTGAGACCCAGTACTTC,CAWERGFETQYF
TRBJ2-2,TRBD2,-,14,TRBV10-3,TGTGCCACAGGACGGGGGGGTGACACCGGGGAGCTGTTTTTT,CATGRGGDTGELFF
TRBJ1-3,TRBD1,-,13,TRBV5-8,TGTGCCAGCAGCTTGTACAGGACAGGGCGTTTGGCTTTT,CASSLYRTGRLAF
TRBJ2-5,-,-,13,TRBV2,TGTGCCAGCAGCCTGGACAGACAAGGGACCCAGTACTTC,CASSLDRQGTQYF
TRBJ1-2,TRBD1,-,15,TRBV9,TGTGCCAGCAGCGCAACAGGGACAGCTAACTATGGCTACACCTTC,CASSATGTANYGYTF
TRBJ2-5,TRBD2,-,13,TRBV5-1,TGCGCCAGCACCACTAGCGGCCAAGAGACCCAGTACTTC,CASTTSGQETQYF
TRBJ2-7,-,once,15,TRBV4-2,TGTGCCAGCAGCCGAGAAGGGGGAGGGGTTCGCGAGCAGTACTTC,CASSREGGGVREQYF
TRBJ1-2,-,-,17,TRBV21-1,TGTGCCAGCAGACTTTCGACAGGGATCTTTATTAACTATGGCTACACCTTC,CASRLSTGIFINYGYTF
TRBJ1-2,TRBD1,-,15,TRBV4-2,TGTGCCAGCAGCCACCCTGACAGGGATAACTATGGCTACACCTTC,CASSHPDRDNYGYTF
TRBJ1-6,-,few,14,TRBV28,TGTGCCAGCAGTTTGTGGCAGGGGAATTCACCCCTCCACTTT,CASSLWQGNSPLHF